These 24 T cell receptor beta chains originate from one sample sequenced in a study of blood T cell repertoires in COVID-19. Profiling relied on immunoSEQ multiplex PCR, and the TCRdb table lists in-frame clones only, not all of them. The profile shows approximately 200,000 clones, about 90% of them singletons. The sample consisted of PBMCs or T cells enriched from blood (not recorded which). The receptors derive from a man aged 30 to 39 who had recovered from COVID-19.

The rearrangement links TRBV27 to TRBJ1-5; 8 bases line up with TRBD1. From germline, CDR1 is MNHEY and CDR2 SMNVEV (reference sequence). V shed 6 bases and J 3 bases; nucleotides not matched to a gene: 10. CDR3 size: 16 residues. The CDR3 reads CASRRTGFANNQPQHF. Here the CDR3 DNA reads TGTGCCAGCAGAAGGACAGGGTTTGCTAACAATCAGCCCCAGCATTTT.

Written as DNA, the CDR3 is TGTGCCAGCAGCCAACAGGGGCTAGCCAAAAACATTCAGTACTTC. Translation gives CASSQQGLAKNIQYF. The chain recombines TRBV3-1 (or the pseudogene TRBV3-2) with TRBJ2-4, with TRBD1 as a possible D gene (6 bases). The V and J ends lost 2 bases and 0 bases respectively, with 8 bases between them. Germline V gene sequence: CDR1 LGHDT, CDR2 YNNKEL (reference sequence). CDR3 length: 15 amino acids.

This clone came up once. The J gene is TRBJ2-5, the V gene TRBV18, with D tentatively TRBD2 (6 bases). The CDR3 contains 16 residues. Germline loops: CDR1 KGHSH, CDR2 LQKENI. Trimming took 3 bases from V and 7 from J, leaving 21 bases between them. The CDR3 loop is CASSPVGGGDFPTQYF. CDR3 in DNA: TGTGCCAGCTCACCCGTTGGGGGAGGAGATTTCCCGACCCAGTACTTC.

This clone was found a few times. This rearrangement joins TRBV5-4 to TRBJ2-1; 10 bases align to TRBD2. The germline CDR1 and CDR2 sequences are SGHNT and YYREEE (reference sequence). V lost 2 bases to trimming and J lost 3 bases; unmatched junction nucleotides: 2. The CDR3 runs to 15 residues. CDR3 DNA sequence: TGTGCCAGCAGCTTCAGCGGGGGGGGCTACAATGAGCAGTTCTTC. It translates to CASSFSGGGYNEQFF.

The gene calls are TRBV20-1 and TRBJ1-6; TRBD1 might be the D (5 bases). Deletions cut 3 bases from V and 0 bases from J, with 15 bases between. The CDR3 spans 17 residues. The germline V gene has CDR1 DFQATT and CDR2 SNEGSKA (reference sequence). The CDR3 DNA reads TGCAGTGCTAGTGAACAGGTCACGAGCTCCTATAATTCACCCCTCCACTTT. Amino acid sequence: CSASEQVTSSYNSPLHF.

This clone was seen once. V and J are TRBV9 and TRBJ2-2, with a possible D match to TRBD2 (6 bases). V dropped 6 bases and J dropped 2 bases, with 8 bases sitting between them. Germline lookup yields CDR1 SGDLS and CDR2 YYNGEE. This CDR3 spans 13 amino acids. CDR3 sequence (DNA): TGTGCCAGCACTAGCGCCAACACCGGGGAGCTGTTTTTT. Translated: CASTSANTGELFF.

The chain joins TRBV12-3 or TRBV12-4 to TRBJ1-2; tentative D call: TRBD1 (5 bases). V was shortened by 6 bases and J by 10 bases, with 18 bases between the two germline ends. The CDR3 runs 13 residues. CDR3 sequence reads: CASRVGRATDYTF. CDR3 in DNA: TGTGCCAGCAGGGTCGGCAGGGCCACGGACTACACCTTC.

The chain employs TRBV19 and TRBJ2-1; 14 bases match TRBD2. There are 18 residues in the CDR3. Germline V gives CDR1 LNHDA, CDR2 SQIVND (reference sequence). Germline trimming cut 6 bases from V and 5 bases from J; bases unmatched to any gene: 12. This chain's CDR3 is CASSKTSGRALGNNEQFF. CDR3 nucleotides: TGTGCCAGTAGCAAGACTAGCGGGAGGGCCCTCGGGAACAATGAGCAGTTCTTC.

The chain links TRBV4-3 to TRBJ1-6; maybe TRBD1 (5 bases). The V gene lost 5 bases and the J gene lost 6 bases, with 14 bases spanning the gap. The CDR3 contains 15 residues. The V gene's germline CDR1 is LGHNA and CDR2 YSLEER. In DNA, the CDR3 is TGCGCCAGCAGCAGGCTGGGGGGTATTAATTCACCCCTCCACTTT. This gives the protein CASSRLGGINSPLHF.

The chain joins TRBV19 to TRBJ2-2; 9 bases map to TRBD1. Germline CDR1 and CDR2: LNHDA and SQIVND (reference sequence). The CDR3 runs 14 residues. Unmatched junction bases numbered 2, after V lost 3 bases and J lost 6 bases. Written as DNA, the CDR3 is TGTGCCAGTAGTATTCGGACAGGGGCCGGGGAGCTGTTTTTT. Translation gives CASSIRTGAGELFF.

V is TRBV3-1 (or the pseudogene TRBV3-2) and J is TRBJ2-7; D call uncertain. V lost 0 bases and J 3 bases, leaving 12 bases between the germline ends. The CDR3 runs 15 residues. Germline CDR1 and CDR2: LGHDT and YNNKEL (reference sequence). CDR3 in amino acids: CASSQDLTANYEQYF. For the CDR3, the DNA is TGTGCCAGCAGCCAAGATCTTACAGCCAACTACGAGCAGTACTTC.

The rearrangement joins TRBV19 to TRBJ1-6; the D gene is possibly TRBD1 (6 bases). V lost 6 bases, J lost 17 bases, and 23 bases lay in between. Germline V CDR1 and CDR2: LNHDA, SQIVND (reference sequence). This CDR3 is built from 14 residues. CDR3 nucleotide sequence: TGTGCCAGTAGGTCGACAGGCGCCGCCGTTCGAGTCCACTTT. It translates to CASRSTGAAVRVHF.

Only one count was recorded for this clone. The J gene is TRBJ2-1, the V gene TRBV6-4; weak D call: TRBD2 (6 bases). CDR3 size: 13 residues. The germline gives CDR1 MRHNA, CDR2 SNTAGT. V lost 4 bases and J 5 bases, leaving 9 bases between the germline ends. The chain's CDR3 is CASSAGENNEQFF. Written as DNA, the CDR3 is TGTGCCAGCAGTGCGGGGGAGAACAATGAGCAGTTCTTC.

This clone has a handful of counts. The rearrangement uses TRBV7-8 and TRBJ2-1; D is perhaps TRBD1 (6 bases). The ends were cut back, 2 bases at V and 6 bases at J, with 14 bases in the middle. Germline lookup yields CDR1 SGHVS and CDR2 FQNEAQ. The CDR3 has 15 amino acids. CDR3 sequence: CASSLMGVGGNEQFF. In DNA, the CDR3 is TGTGCCAGCAGCTTAATGGGGGTAGGGGGCAATGAGCAGTTCTTC.

The chain combines TRBV27 with TRBJ2-7; a weak D match, TRBD2 (7 bases). V lost 3 bases to trimming and J lost 4 bases, with 13 bases between them. The CDR3 has 14 residues. In germline, CDR1 is MNHEY, CDR2 SMNVEV (reference sequence). In nucleotides, the CDR3 is TGTGCCAGCAGTTTTTCGGGGGGCGTTTACGAGCAGTACTTC. Protein: CASSFSGGVYEQYF.

V and J are TRBV27 and TRBJ1-4, with D maybe TRBD1 (6 bases). V was shortened by 0 bases and J by 3 bases, with 11 bases between the two germline ends. The CDR3 totals 16 residues. Germline lookup yields CDR1 MNHEY and CDR2 SMNVEV (reference sequence). The CDR3 sequence is CASSLSKGVANEKLFF. The DNA for the CDR3 is TGTGCCAGCAGTTTATCGAAGGGGGTGGCTAATGAAAAACTGTTTTTT.

The chain employs TRBV4-2 and TRBJ1-2; 11 nucleotides agree with TRBD1. The CDR3 extends over 19 amino acids. Unmatched junction bases numbered 16, after V lost 0 bases and J lost 7 bases. Looked up from germline, CDR1 is LGHNA and CDR2 is YNFKEQ. CDR3 sequence: CASSQDFLRTGGSFGGYTF. In DNA, the CDR3 is TGTGCCAGCAGCCAAGATTTCTTGAGGACAGGGGGCTCCTTTGGTGGCTACACCTTC.

The gene calls are TRBV10-3 and TRBJ1-5, with D unclear. V was shortened by 2 bases and J by 4 bases, with 9 bases between the two germline ends. The CDR3 loop spans 14 amino acids. From germline, CDR1 is ENHRY and CDR2 SYGVKD. In DNA, the CDR3 is TGTGCCATCAGTGAGGTACAGCAGAATCAGCCCCAGCATTTT. Translated, it gives CAISEVQQNQPQHF.

This clone was picked up a small number of times. The chain links TRBV29-1 to TRBJ2-7; 8 bases line up with TRBD1. The CDR3 consists of 11 residues. Germline values: CDR1 SQVTM, CDR2 ANQGSEA. Unmatched junction bases numbered 1, after V lost 4 bases and J lost 5 bases. CDR3 region: CSVAGGHEQYF. The CDR3 region has the DNA TGCAGCGTTGCAGGGGGCCACGAGCAGTACTTC.

The V call is TRBV7-2, the J call TRBJ1-1; tentatively, D is TRBD1 (6 bases). The CDR3 has 15 amino acids. Germline lookup yields CDR1 SGHTA and CDR2 FQGNSA. Trimming stripped 1 base from V and 0 bases from J, with 9 bases between. DNA for the CDR3: TGTGCCAGCAGCTTAGGGGGGGGCCTGAACACTGAAGCTTTCTTT. Amino acid sequence: CASSLGGGLNTEAFF.

The chain carries TRBV27 and TRBJ2-7; D remains unclear. CDR3 length: 14 amino acids. Germline assignment: CDR1 MNHEY and CDR2 SMNVEV (reference sequence). The V end was cut by 3 bases, the J end by 1 base, with 10 bases between. The CDR3 region is CASSFASVSYEQYF. CDR3 nucleotide sequence: TGTGCCAGCAGTTTTGCGAGCGTTTCCTACGAGCAGTACTTC.

This rearrangement joins TRBV7-9 to TRBJ1-4; 8 positions match TRBD1. After removal of 5 bases from V and 5 bases from J, the junction contained 4 bases not matched to a gene. Germline CDR1 reads SEHNR; CDR2 reads FQNEAQ (reference sequence). The CDR3 length is 14 residues. The CDR3 DNA is TGTGCCAGCAGCCCCCAGGGGGCAAATGAAAAACTGTTTTTT. The encoded protein is CASSPQGANEKLFF.

The rearrangement joins TRBV19 to TRBJ1-5, with 9 nucleotides matching TRBD1. With 5 bases clipped from V and 7 bases from J, the junction kept 3 bases outside the gene matches. Germline V lookup: CDR1 LNHDA, CDR2 SQIVND (reference sequence). CDR3 length: 13 amino acids. Written as DNA, the CDR3 is TGTGCCAGTAGTTCACAGGGGGCCCAGCCCCAGCATTTT. It is translated as CASSSQGAQPQHF.

This chain uses TRBV5-4 with TRBJ2-3; 13 nucleotides line up with TRBD2. Trimming at V came to 0 bases and at J to 10 bases, leaving 2 bases not matched to a gene. CDR1 is SGHNT and CDR2 is YYREEE in the germline V gene (reference sequence). The length of the CDR3 is 14 residues. The CDR3 spells CASSLGLAGGAQYF. The CDR3 nucleotides are TGTGCCAGCAGCTTGGGACTAGCGGGAGGTGCGCAGTATTTT.